Each of the 5 T cell receptor beta chains below was sequenced from the same sample in a study of shared clonotypes between healthy human individuals. This table comes from immunoSEQ multiplex PCR, and its TCRdb copy is limited to in-frame clones, with some not included. The repertoire holds 650,000 to 800,000 clones, with approximately 72% as singletons. The source material was memory CD4+ T cells sorted from blood. Subset reported: CD45RA-negative fraction. These TCRs come from a woman aged 25 to 39 in good health.

The J gene is TRBJ2-7, the V gene TRBV7-6; 10 nucleotides match TRBD2. CDR1 and CDR2 (germline): SGHVS, FNYEAQ. There are 17 residues in the CDR3. V was pared by 1 base and J by 3 bases, with 9 bases of the junction left unmatched. The CDR3 spells CASSLGASGRSGYEQYF. Written as DNA, the CDR3 is TGTGCCAGCAGCTTAGGTGCTAGCGGGAGATCCGGCTACGAGCAGTACTTC. Full variable domain (rest looked up from reference TRBV7-6 and TRBJ2-7): GAGVSQSPRYKVTKRGQDVALRCDPISGHVSLYWYRQALGQGPEFLTYFNYEAQQDKSGLPNDRFSAERPEGSISTLTIQRTEQRDSAMYRCASSLGASGRSGYEQYFGPGTRLTVT.

This sequence joins TRBV2 and TRBJ2-5; 8 bases agree with TRBD1. With 7 bases clipped from V and 2 bases from J, the junction kept 3 bases outside the gene matches. Per the germline V gene, CDR1 is SNHLY and CDR2 is FYNNEI. This CDR3 is built from 13 residues. CDR3 DNA: TGTGCCAGCATACGGGACAGGCAAGAGACCCAGTACTTC. Translation: CASIRDRQETQYF.

The V and J genes are TRBV7-9 and TRBJ1-5; 10 nucleotides agree with TRBD1. Germline lookup yields CDR1 SEHNR and CDR2 FQNEAQ (reference sequence). The CDR3 consists of 14 residues. Unmatched junction bases numbered 5, after V lost 5 bases and J lost 7 bases. The CDR3 nucleotides are TGTGCCAGCAGCACGGACAGGGGGGGACAGCCCCAGCATTTT. Translated, it gives CASSTDRGGQPQHF. Variable domain in full (rest from reference TRBV7-9 and TRBJ1-5): DTGVSQNPRHKITKRGQNVTFRCDPISEHNRLYWYRQTLGQGPEFLTYFQNEAQLEKSRLLSDRFSAERPKGSFSTLEIQRTEQGDSAMYLCASSTDRGGQPQHFGDGTRLSIL.

The chain recombines TRBV6-1 with TRBJ2-7; 8 nucleotides agree with TRBD1. Trimming removed 6 bases from V and 2 bases from J; junction bases left unmatched: 9. Germline lookup yields CDR1 MNHNS and CDR2 SASEGT. This CDR3 region has 15 residues. CDR3 DNA sequence: TGTGCCAGCAGCGCCCAGGGGGCTATTCCCTACGAGCAGTACTTC. Its protein is CASSAQGAIPYEQYF.

This clone qualifies as medium-sized. The chain uses TRBV2 and TRBJ2-7, with a possible D match to TRBD2 (6 bases). This CDR3 has 11 amino acids. Trimming cost V 5 bases and J 7 bases, with 9 bases left between them. Germline V gene sequence: CDR1 SNHLY, CDR2 FYNNEI. The CDR3 region has the DNA TGTGCCAGCAGTAATAGCGGAGAGCAGTACTTC. Protein sequence: CASSNSGEQYF.